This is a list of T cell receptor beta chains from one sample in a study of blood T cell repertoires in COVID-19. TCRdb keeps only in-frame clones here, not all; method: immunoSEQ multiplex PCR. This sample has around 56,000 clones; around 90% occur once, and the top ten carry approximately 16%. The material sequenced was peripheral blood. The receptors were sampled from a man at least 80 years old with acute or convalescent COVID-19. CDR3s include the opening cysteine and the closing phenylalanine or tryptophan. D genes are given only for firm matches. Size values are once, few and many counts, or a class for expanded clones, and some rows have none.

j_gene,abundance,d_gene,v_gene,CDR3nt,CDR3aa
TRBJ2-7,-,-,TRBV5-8,TGTGCCAGCAGCTTGGCCGGAGGGACAGTCGGCTACGAGCAGTACTTC,CASSLAGGTVGYEQYF
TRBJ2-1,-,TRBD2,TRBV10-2,TGCGCCAGCAGTGGGTCTCCCGGGGAGGGACATGAGCAGTTCTTC,CASSGSPGEGHEQFF
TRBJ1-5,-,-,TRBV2,TGTGCCAGCAGTGGGTCAGGGGTTCGCAATCAGCCCCAGCATTTT,CASSGSGVRNQPQHF
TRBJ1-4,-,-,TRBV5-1,TGCGCCAGCAGCACCTCAGGGGCAGCTAATGAAAAACTGTTTTTT,CASSTSGAANEKLFF
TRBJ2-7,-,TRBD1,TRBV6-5,TGTGCCAGCAGTTACGAGGGACAGGGAGTTCGCGAGCAGTACTTC,CASSYEGQGVREQYF
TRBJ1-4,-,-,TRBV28,TGTGCCAGCAGACCTATAGGGGGGGAAACTAATGAAAAACTGTTTTTT,CASRPIGGETNEKLFF
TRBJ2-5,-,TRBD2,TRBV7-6,TGTGCCAGCAGCTTAGAACCCCGGGGGGTTGAGACCCAGTACTTC,CASSLEPRGVETQYF
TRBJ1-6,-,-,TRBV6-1,TGTGCCAGCAGTGAAGCCCAGGGTTATAATTCACCCCTCCACTTT,CASSEAQGYNSPLHF
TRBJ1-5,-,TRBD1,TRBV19,TGTGCCAGTAGTGGACAGGGGGGCAATCAGCCCCAGCATTTT,CASSGQGGNQPQHF
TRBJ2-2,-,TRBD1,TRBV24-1,TGTGCCACCAGTGATTTCTCCGGGACAGGGCACACCGGGGAGCTGTTTTTT,CATSDFSGTGHTGELFF
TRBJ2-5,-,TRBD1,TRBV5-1,TGCGCCAGCAGCGGCGGGACAGGGGGCTACCAAGAGACCCAGTACTTC,CASSGGTGGYQETQYF
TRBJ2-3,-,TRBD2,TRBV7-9,TGTGCCAGGAGTCCTGCGGGGGGGCCCTCAGATACGCAGTATTTT,CARSPAGGPSDTQYF
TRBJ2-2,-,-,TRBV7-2,TGTGCCAGCAGTCCCGCCGGGGCGAACACCGGGGAGCTGTTTTTT,CASSPAGANTGELFF
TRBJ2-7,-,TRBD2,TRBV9,TGTGCCAGCAGTGACGGGGGGGCAAACGAGCAGTACTTC,CASSDGGANEQYF
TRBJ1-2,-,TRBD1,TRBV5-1,TGCGCCAGCAGCTCCGGACAGGGGTCGGGCTATGGCTACACCTTC,CASSSGQGSGYGYTF
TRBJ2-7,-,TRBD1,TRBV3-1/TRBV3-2,TGTGCCAGCAGCCAACACCCCGGGACAGCCTACACTGAGCAGTACTTC,CASSQHPGTAYTEQYF
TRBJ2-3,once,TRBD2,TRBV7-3,TGTGCCAGCAGCTCCCTGACTAGCGGGGGGGCGGAAGATACGCAGTATTTT,CASSSLTSGGAEDTQYF
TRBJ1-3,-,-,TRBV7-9,TGTGCCACCCCAACCACGGGACTTGGAAACACCATATATTTT,CATPTTGLGNTIYF
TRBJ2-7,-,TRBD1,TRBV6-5,TGTGCCAGCAGTACGGGACAGGGAAGGACCTACGAGCAGTACTTC,CASSTGQGRTYEQYF
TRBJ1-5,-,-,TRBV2,TGTGCCAGCAGTGGAGGCATCGGGCCCCAGCATTTT,CASSGGIGPQHF
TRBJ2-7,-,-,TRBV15,TGTGCCACCAGCAGAGACCGCGGGGCCACCTACGAGCAGTACTTC,CATSRDRGATYEQYF
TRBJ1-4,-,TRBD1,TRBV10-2,TGCGCCAGCAAGCCGGGACAGGGCACTCAAAAACTGTTTTTT,CASKPGQGTQKLFF
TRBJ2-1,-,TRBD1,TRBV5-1,TGCGCCAGCAGCCCTGGACAGGGCTCCTACAATGAGCAGTTCTTC,CASSPGQGSYNEQFF
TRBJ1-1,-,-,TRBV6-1,TGTGCCAGCAGTGAAACAGGGCATGGGTCTGAAGCTTTCTTT,CASSETGHGSEAFF
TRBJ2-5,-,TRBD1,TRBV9,TGTGCCAGCAGCGAACGGACAGGATGGGGGCAAGAGACCCAGTACTTC,CASSERTGWGQETQYF
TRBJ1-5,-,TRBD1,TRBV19,TGTGCCAGTAGGATCACCGGGACAGGGACTCAGCCCCAGCATTTT,CASRITGTGTQPQHF
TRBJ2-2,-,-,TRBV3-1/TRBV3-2,TGTGCCAGCAGCCCTTACTCCACCGGGGAGCTGTTTTTT,CASSPYSTGELFF
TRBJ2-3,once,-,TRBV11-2,TGTGCCAGCAGCCGAGGAGGATCGGATACGCAGTATTTT,CASSRGGSDTQYF
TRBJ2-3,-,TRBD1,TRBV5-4,TGTGCCAGCAGCTTACCAGGACAGGGGAGCACAGATACGCAGTATTTT,CASSLPGQGSTDTQYF
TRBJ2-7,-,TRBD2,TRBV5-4,TGTGCCAGCAGCTTGGCGGGGGGGTCCTCCTACGAGCAGTACTTC,CASSLAGGSSYEQYF
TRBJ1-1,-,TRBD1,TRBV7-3,TGTGCCAGCAGCCAGCAGGGGGACACTGAAGCTTTCTTT,CASSQQGDTEAFF
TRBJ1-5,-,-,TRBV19,TGTGCCAGTAGTATTCTGACGGGGTCAGTTGCTAGCAATCAGCCCCAGCATTTT,CASSILTGSVASNQPQHF
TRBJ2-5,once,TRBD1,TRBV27,TGTGCCAGCAGTTTATCGGGGACAGTGATTCTCGAGACCCAGTACTTC,CASSLSGTVILETQYF
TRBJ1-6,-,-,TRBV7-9,TGTGCCAGCAGCCCGGCGAGGAATTCACCCCTCCACTTT,CASSPARNSPLHF